Listed here is a single T cell receptor beta chain. The clone's antigen remains unknown. One base away there is no much larger clone; base qualities are not given. Per the publication, the time point label means: 2015-2016 season, pre-vaccination. Adults received seasonal inactivated influenza vaccine (Fluvarix), and TCRB sequencing tracked sorted blood CD4 subsets before and after vaccination. To be eligible, subjects had to live in the community and must not have received influenza vaccine in the previous 6 months. Subjects were excluded for influenza vaccine contraindications, substance abuse, HIV/AIDS, active malignancy, immunomodulatory medication, or active illness such as respiratory infection. Between roughly 40 and 100 mL of blood was sampled per time point. Circulating Tfh were defined as non-naive CD4+CXCR5+PD-1+ cells, and these cells were sorted into ICOS+CD38+ and ICOS-CD38- fractions. Ficoll-Paque PLUS or SepMate separation was used to isolate PBMC. Before DNA was extracted, the cell subsets were sorted from PBMC using a BD FACS Aria.

Library generation was performed with the immunoSEQ multiplex PCR assay. Adaptive Biotechnologies carried out TCRB amplification, library preparation, sequencing and preliminary bioinformatics at Survey level resolution. For TCRB sequencing, genomic DNA from sorted cTfh populations was amplified by multiplex PCR. The authors' analysis ran thus. Clonality was computed in R as 1 minus normalized Shannon entropy; the Gini index was calculated with the R package ineq. Overlap score was defined as the summed counts of shared sequences divided by the total counts of all sequences in both compared samples. Significance of shared clonotypes was assessed by Fisher's exact test, with a theoretical repertoire of 10^7 TCRB sequences assumed. This is the immuneACCESS table as TCRdb keeps it, with only in-frame sequences that have V and J called. A part of the clones is gone; compared with another copy, unresolved V genes explain less than half, and the rest is unexplained. For V, J and clone size, that table is used; D and trimming come from the DNA. This sample holds 9,000 to 10,000 clones; roughly 89% were observed only once. The ten largest clonotypes hold more than 0.4% of the sample.

This entry comes from a study of follicular helper T cells after annual influenza vaccination (dated by TCRdb to the late 2010s). Regarding the complete study: After each seasonal influenza vaccination, blood was collected on days 0, 7 and 28. One week after vaccination, a second recruited cohort of more than nine subjects (Table S1) displayed a similar ICOS+CD38+ cTfh response. The 2013-2014 samples were cryopreserved, while the 2015 samples were processed right after collection. To look at recall of cTfh clones, some subjects were tracked through successive annual vaccinations covering the 2013-2014, 2014-2015 and 2015-2016 seasons. Multi-year samples were available for six subjects, with four spanning two vaccination seasons and two spanning three seasons. Results the study describes overall, beyond this receptor: Only roughly 10-21% of analyzed cells yielded productive TCRB sequences, so sampling of rare clonotypes was not possible. ICOS+CD38+ cTfh clonality correlated with the frequency of that population, and its change correlated with the change in circulating plasmablast frequency. Day 7 ICOS+CD38+ clones were most often found later in ICOS-CD38- cTfh, suggesting that subset may serve as a memory reservoir. Successive annual vaccinations recalled a recurring oligoclonal ICOS+CD38+ cTfh response that included tetramer and AIM influenza-specific clonotypes.

Trimming at the junction amounts to 4 bases on V and 8 bases on J, and the germline ends lie 12 bases apart. The CDR3 measures 13 amino acids from cysteine to phenylalanine. The retained sequence is limited to the CDR3, 39 bases, with the frame set at the first base. CDR1 and CDR2 were assigned from the germline V gene as SGHTA and FQGTGA. Sequenced here: CXCR5+ CD38- circulating T follicular helper cells from blood, sampled on the day of influenza vaccination. The meaning of the sample's cell subset or site label: circulating Tfh, non-naive CD4+CXCR5+PD-1+ (ICOS+CD38+ or ICOS-CD38-). The origin of this receptor is an adult who received the influenza vaccine. The chain is made from TRBV7-3 and TRBJ2-1, with the D gene not confidently named. The DNA sequence reads TGTGCCAGCAGCTGGCCGGGCACAGATGAGCAGTTCTTC. Its protein reads: CASSWPGTDEQFF.